This T cell receptor beta chain derives from a study of cytomegalovirus exposure and HLA in healthy donors. PCR used 60 Vbeta primers and 13 Jbeta primers. Sequencing used immunoSEQ multiplex PCR; TCRdb keeps in-frame clones, though not all of them. The sample records 150,000 to 200,000 clones, 60% to 80% being singletons. The CDR3 covers 12 residues. Germline lookup yields CDR1 SGHRS and CDR2 YFSETQ. Sequencing was carried out using PBMCs. J is TRBJ2-5 and V is TRBV5-1; TRBD1 might be the D (5 bases). The J call is doubtful: the DNA matches TRBJ2-7 better. This clonotype originated in a man in his sixties in good health and CMV-seronegative. CDR3 protein: CASSLQGHEQYF. CDR3 nucleotides: TGCGCCAGCAGCTTGCAGGGCCACGAGCAGTACTTC.